The present entry profiles one T cell receptor (beta chain) with its context. These data belong to a study of cytomegalovirus exposure and HLA in healthy donors. Primers included in the PCR were 60 Vbeta and 13 Jbeta primers. Method: immunoSEQ multiplex PCR; TCRdb's copy keeps in-frame clones and lacks some. The repertoire holds 150,000 to 200,000 clones, with around 80% as singletons. Germline lookup yields CDR1 MNHNY and CDR2 SVGAGI (reference sequence). The CDR3 totals 11 residues. V was shortened by 8 bases and J by 5 bases, with 9 bases between the two germline ends. This TCR derives from a woman aged 25 to 39 in good health and CMV-seropositive. The sequenced sample consisted of PBMCs. This chain connects TRBV6-6 to TRBJ2-5, with a possible D match to TRBD1 (5 bases). This CDR3 reads CASAKGETQYF. The CDR3 bases are TGTGCCAGCGCCAAGGGGGAGACCCAGTACTTC.